In its sample, the clone carrying this TCR beta chain was seen many times. Amplification yielded TCR beta CDR3 regions, with RNA transcripts as the source. HTBI primers were employed in a first-round RT-PCR of the TCR CDR3. One entry per CDR3 protein results from TCRdb running MiXCR on the multiplex PCR reads. Of hundreds of thousands of distinct CDR3 sequences listed, roughly 19% are singletons. This record comes from a study of T cells in Graves' hyperthyroidism and ophthalmopathy. This CDR3 spans 13 amino acids. Germline V gene sequence: CDR1 GTSNPN, CDR2 SVGIG (reference sequence). V lost 5 bases and J 2 bases, leaving 12 bases between the germline ends.

Material: blood. The gene calls are TRBV30 and TRBJ1-2, with D perhaps TRBD1 (6 bases). The TCR originated in a middle-aged man with Graves' ophthalmopathy. The CDR3 coding sequence is TGTGCCTGGTCCCCAGGGGAGAACTATGGCTACACCTTC. It yields the protein CAWSPGENYGYTF.